This T cell receptor (beta chain) was observed in a study of OX40 agonist ivuxolimab in advanced cancers. Here immunoSEQ multiplex PCR was the method, and the copy in TCRdb shows in-frame clones only, minus some. The sample includes approximately 45,000 clones, roughly 94% seen only once; the top ten take approximately 11%. Trimming removed 3 bases from V and 8 bases from J, with 7 bases in between. The CDR3 runs 11 residues. Germline CDR1 reads MRHNA; CDR2 reads SNTAGT. The receptor was derived from an adult with an advanced solid tumor such as melanoma, head and neck, liver or kidney cancer. The sample consisted of CD4+ or CD8+ T cells sorted from blood, taken in a trial of the OX40 agonist ivuxolimab. This sequence joins TRBV6-4 and TRBJ1-1; D possibly corresponds to TRBD1 (6 bases). The CDR3 coding sequence is TGTGCCAGCAGTGAGGGGACAGAAGCTTTCTTT. This encodes CASSEGTEAFF.